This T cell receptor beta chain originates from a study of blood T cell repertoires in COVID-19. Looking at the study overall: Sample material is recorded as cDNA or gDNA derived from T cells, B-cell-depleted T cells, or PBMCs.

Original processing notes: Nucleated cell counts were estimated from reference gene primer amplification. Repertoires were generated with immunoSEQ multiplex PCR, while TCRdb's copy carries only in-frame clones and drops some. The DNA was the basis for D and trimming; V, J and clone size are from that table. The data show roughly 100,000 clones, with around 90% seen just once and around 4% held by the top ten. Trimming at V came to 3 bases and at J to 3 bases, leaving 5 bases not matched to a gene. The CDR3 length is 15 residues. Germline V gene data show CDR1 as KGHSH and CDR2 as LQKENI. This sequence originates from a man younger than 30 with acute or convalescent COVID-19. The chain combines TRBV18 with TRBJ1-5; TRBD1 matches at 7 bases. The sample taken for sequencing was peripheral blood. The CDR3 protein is CASSPSGTDNQPQHF. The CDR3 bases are TGTGCCAGCTCACCCTCCGGGACAGACAATCAGCCCCAGCATTTT.